The next 9 T cell receptor beta chains were all read from a single sample in a study of blood T cell repertoires in COVID-19 (dated by TCRdb to between 2020 and 2021). Libraries were built with the immunoSEQ multiplex PCR assay. Not all clones reach the TCRdb copy of this immuneACCESS table, which keeps in-frame sequences only. Checked studies attribute under half of the gap to unresolved V genes and leave the rest unexplained. The sample has 50,000 to 70,000 clones on record, about 88% of them singletons. The ten most abundant clones make up more than 7% of the sample. The material sequenced was peripheral blood. The receptor set was obtained from a woman aged 65 to 85 with active COVID-19.

The J gene is TRBJ2-6, the V gene TRBV9, with D possibly TRBD1 on 5 matching bases. From germline, CDR1 is SGDLS and CDR2 YYNGEE. The V gene lost 0 bases and the J gene lost 2 bases, with 15 bases spanning the gap. This CDR3 contains 18 residues. The CDR3 reads CASSVAGQGIAGANVLTF. Written as DNA, the CDR3 is TGTGCCAGCAGCGTAGCTGGGCAGGGCATAGCTGGGGCCAACGTCCTGACTTTC.

V gene TRBV5-3 combines with J gene TRBJ2-2, with a possible D match to TRBD1 (6 bases). TRBV5-3 counts as an open reading frame of uncertain function. V was pared by 4 bases and J by 3 bases, with 13 bases between. The CDR3 runs to 15 residues. CDR3 nucleotides: TGTGCCAGAAGCCGTAGGGGGTCGGACACCGGGGAGCTGTTTTTT. Amino acids: CARSRRGSDTGELFF.

This clone was observed a handful of times. This chain joins TRBV2 and TRBJ1-1; possibly TRBD1 for D (5 bases). The CDR3 is made up of 13 amino acids. Germline-derived CDR1 and CDR2 are SNHLY and FYNNEI. Trimming pared 10 bases from V and 4 bases from J, leaving 16 bases between. CDR3 DNA sequence: TGTGCCACACTGCAGGGAAAACTCACTGAAGCTTTCTTT. Its translation is CATLQGKLTEAFF.

The chain links TRBV28 to TRBJ1-2; 7 positions agree with TRBD1. The CDR3 has 14 amino acids. The V segment lost 5 bases and the J segment 3 bases; nucleotides outside the gene matches: 6. The V gene's germline CDR1 is MDHEN and CDR2 SYDVKM. The CDR3 DNA is TGTGCCAGCAGTACCTTCGACAGGGACTATGGCTACACCTTC. This encodes CASSTFDRDYGYTF.

Points on this clone: The same CDR3 also results from other DNA sequences found in this sample. The rearrangement joins TRBV27 to TRBJ1-5; 7 nucleotides line up with TRBD1. CDR3 length: 15 residues. The junction had 9 bases not matched to a gene; V was cut back by 9 bases and J by 1 base. Germline loops: CDR1 MNHEY, CDR2 SMNVEV (reference sequence). The chain's CDR3 is CASGFRGQSNQPQHF. The CDR3 DNA follows: TGTGCCAGTGGTTTCCGGGGACAGAGCAATCAGCCCCAGCATTTT.

The rearrangement uses TRBV27 and TRBJ2-3; a weak D match, TRBD1 (5 bases). Germline-derived CDR1 and CDR2 are MNHEY and SMNVEV (reference sequence). The CDR3 has 13 amino acids. In DNA form, the CDR3 reads TGTGTCTTACGAGGCAGGGCCCAAGATACGCAGTATTTT. Translation: CVLRGRAQDTQYF.

The chain joins TRBV2 to TRBJ2-7; 9 nucleotides line up with TRBD1. This CDR3 has 14 amino acids. Germline V lookup: CDR1 SNHLY, CDR2 FYNNEI. The V segment lost 6 bases and the J segment 4 bases; nucleotides outside the gene matches: 7. The CDR3 region has the DNA TGTGCCAGCAGGTGGGACAGGGCACTTTACGAGCAGTACTTC. Residues: CASRWDRALYEQYF. Variable domain in full (rest from reference TRBV2 and TRBJ2-7): EPEVTQTPSHQVTQMGQEVILRCVPISNHLYFYWYRQILGQKVEFLVSFYNNEISEKSEIFDDQFSVERPDGSNFTLKIRSTKLEDSAMYFCASRWDRALYEQYFGPGTRLTVT.

The chain recombines TRBV5-4 with TRBJ2-6; 7 bases are shared with TRBD1. CDR1 is SGHNT and CDR2 is YYREEE in the germline V gene (reference sequence). V was clipped by 0 bases and J by 1 base; unmatched bases: 7. This CDR3 comprises 18 residues. The CDR3 DNA follows: TGTGCCAGCAGCTTGGATGGGGGCAGGGGGTCTGGGGCCAACGTCCTGACTTTC. Residues: CASSLDGGRGSGANVLTF.

The chain is built from TRBV18 and TRBJ2-1, with 9 bases that match TRBD2. The length of the CDR3 is 17 residues. CDR1 is KGHSH, CDR2 LQKENI, per germline. The V segment lost 0 bases and the J segment 13 bases; nucleotides outside the gene matches: 16. The CDR3 region has the DNA TGTGCCAGCTCACCACCGGATAGCGGGAGTTTTTCTTCTCGTCAGTTCTTC. As protein: CASSPPDSGSFSSRQFF.